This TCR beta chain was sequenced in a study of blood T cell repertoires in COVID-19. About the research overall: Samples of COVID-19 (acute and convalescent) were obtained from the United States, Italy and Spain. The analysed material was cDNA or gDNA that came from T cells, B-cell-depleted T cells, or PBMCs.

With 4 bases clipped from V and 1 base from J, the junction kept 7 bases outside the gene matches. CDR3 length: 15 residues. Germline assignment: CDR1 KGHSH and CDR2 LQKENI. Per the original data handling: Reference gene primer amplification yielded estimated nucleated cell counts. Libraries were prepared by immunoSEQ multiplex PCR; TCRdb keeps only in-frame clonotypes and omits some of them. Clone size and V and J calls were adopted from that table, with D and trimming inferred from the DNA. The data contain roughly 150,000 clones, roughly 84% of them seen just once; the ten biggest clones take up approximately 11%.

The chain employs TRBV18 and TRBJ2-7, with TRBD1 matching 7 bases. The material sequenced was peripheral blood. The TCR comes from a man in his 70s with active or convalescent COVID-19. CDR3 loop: CASSQDRAKSYEQYF. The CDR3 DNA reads TGTGCCAGCTCACAAGACAGGGCCAAGTCCTACGAGCAGTACTTC.